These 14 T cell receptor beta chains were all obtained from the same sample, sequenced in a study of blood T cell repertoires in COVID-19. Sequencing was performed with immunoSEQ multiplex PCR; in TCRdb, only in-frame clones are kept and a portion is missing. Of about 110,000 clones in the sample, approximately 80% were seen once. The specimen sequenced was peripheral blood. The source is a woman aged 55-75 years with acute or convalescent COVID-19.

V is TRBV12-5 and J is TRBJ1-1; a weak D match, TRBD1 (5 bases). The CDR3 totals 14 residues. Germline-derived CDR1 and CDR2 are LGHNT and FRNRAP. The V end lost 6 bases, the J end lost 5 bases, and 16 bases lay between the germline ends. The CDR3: CASGAGSSKTEAFF. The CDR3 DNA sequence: TGTGCTAGTGGGGCAGGGTCAAGTAAAACTGAAGCTTTCTTT.

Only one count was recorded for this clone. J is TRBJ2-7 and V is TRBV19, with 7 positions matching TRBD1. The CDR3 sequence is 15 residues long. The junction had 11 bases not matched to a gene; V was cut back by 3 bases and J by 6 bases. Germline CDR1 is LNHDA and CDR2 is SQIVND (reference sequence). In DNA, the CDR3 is TGTGCCAGTAGTATCCTCACCGACAGGGTGGTCGAGCAGTACTTC. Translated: CASSILTDRVVEQYF. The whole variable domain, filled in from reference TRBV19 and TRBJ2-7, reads DGGITQSPKYLFRKEGQNVTLSCEQNLNHDAMYWYRQDPGQGLRLIYYSQIVNDFQKGDIAEGYSVSREKKESFPLTVTSAQKNPTAFYLCASSILTDRVVEQYFGPGTRLTVT.

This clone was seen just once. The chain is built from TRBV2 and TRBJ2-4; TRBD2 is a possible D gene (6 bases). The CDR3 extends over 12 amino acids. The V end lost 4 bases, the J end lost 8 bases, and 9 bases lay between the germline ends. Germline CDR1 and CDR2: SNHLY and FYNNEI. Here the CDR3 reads CASSAREHIQYF. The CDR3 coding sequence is TGTGCCAGCAGTGCCCGGGAGCACATTCAGTACTTC.

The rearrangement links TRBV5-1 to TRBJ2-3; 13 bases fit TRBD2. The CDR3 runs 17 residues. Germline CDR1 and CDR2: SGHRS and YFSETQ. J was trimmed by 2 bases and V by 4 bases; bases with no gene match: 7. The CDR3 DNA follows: TGCGCCAGCAGCCTAGGACTAGCGGGAGACCCCACAGATACGCAGTATTTT. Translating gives CASSLGLAGDPTDTQYF.

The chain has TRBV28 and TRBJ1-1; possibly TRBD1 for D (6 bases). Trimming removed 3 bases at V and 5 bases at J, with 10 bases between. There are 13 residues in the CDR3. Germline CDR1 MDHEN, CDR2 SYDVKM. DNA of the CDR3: TGTGCCAGCAGTTTTCCAGGGGCGACTGAAGCTTTCTTT. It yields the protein CASSFPGATEAFF.

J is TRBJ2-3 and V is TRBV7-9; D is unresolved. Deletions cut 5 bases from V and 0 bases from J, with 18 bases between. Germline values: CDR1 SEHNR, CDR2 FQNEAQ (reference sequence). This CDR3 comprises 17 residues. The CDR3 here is CASSTVLFVDSTDTQYF. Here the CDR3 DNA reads TGTGCCAGCAGCACAGTCCTCTTCGTGGATAGCACAGATACGCAGTATTTT.

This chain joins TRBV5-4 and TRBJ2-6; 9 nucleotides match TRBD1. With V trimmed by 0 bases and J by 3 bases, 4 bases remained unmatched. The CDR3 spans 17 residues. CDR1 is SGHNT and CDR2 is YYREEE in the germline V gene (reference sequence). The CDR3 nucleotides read TGTGCCAGCAGCTTGGGGACAGGGGCCTTTGGGGCCAACGTCCTGACTTTC. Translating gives CASSLGTGAFGANVLTF.

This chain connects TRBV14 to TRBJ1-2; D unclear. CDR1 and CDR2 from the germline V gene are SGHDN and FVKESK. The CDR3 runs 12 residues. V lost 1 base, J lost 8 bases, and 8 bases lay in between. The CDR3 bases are TGTGCCAGCAGCCAAGTCTGGGAGGGCTACACCTTC. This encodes CASSQVWEGYTF.

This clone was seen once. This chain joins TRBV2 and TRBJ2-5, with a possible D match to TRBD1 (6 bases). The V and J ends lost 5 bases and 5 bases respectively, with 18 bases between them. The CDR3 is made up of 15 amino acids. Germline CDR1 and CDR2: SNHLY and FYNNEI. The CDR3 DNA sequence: TGTGCCAGCAGTACTATAACAGGGCATCTGGAGACCCAGTACTTC. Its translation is CASSTITGHLETQYF.

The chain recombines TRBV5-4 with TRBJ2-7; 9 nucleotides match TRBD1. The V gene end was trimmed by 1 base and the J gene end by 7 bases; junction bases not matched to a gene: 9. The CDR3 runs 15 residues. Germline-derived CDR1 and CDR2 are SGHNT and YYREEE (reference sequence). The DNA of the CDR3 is TGTGCCAGCAGCTTGACAAGACAGGGGGGGAGTGAGCAGTACTTC. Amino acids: CASSLTRQGGSEQYF.

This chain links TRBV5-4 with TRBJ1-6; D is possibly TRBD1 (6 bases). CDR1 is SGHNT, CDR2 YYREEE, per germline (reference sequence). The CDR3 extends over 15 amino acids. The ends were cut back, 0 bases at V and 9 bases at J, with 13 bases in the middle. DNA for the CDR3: TGTGCCAGCAGCTTGGCAGCACAGGGTATTTCACCCCTCCACTTT. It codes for CASSLAAQGISPLHF.

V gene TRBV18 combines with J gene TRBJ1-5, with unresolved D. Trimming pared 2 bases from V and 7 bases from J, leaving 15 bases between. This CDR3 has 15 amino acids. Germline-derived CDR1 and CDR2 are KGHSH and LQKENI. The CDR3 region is CASSPVAFASQPQHF. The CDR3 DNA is TGTGCCAGCTCACCAGTCGCATTCGCAAGCCAGCCCCAGCATTTT.

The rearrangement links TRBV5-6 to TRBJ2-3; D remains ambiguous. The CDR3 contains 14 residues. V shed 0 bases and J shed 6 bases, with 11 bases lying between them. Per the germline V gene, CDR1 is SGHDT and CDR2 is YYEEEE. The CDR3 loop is CASSLADRLDTQYF. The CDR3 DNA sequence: TGTGCCAGCAGCTTGGCCGATAGACTTGATACGCAGTATTTT.

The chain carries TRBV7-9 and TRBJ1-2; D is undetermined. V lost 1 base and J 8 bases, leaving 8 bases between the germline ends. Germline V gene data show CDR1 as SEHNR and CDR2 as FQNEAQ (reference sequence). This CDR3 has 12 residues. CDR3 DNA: TGTGCCAGCAGCTTAGGTGCGAGCGGCTACACCTTC. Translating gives CASSLGASGYTF. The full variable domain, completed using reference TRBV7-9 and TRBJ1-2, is DTGVSQNPRHKITKRGQNVTFRCDPISEHNRLYWYRQTLGQGPEFLTYFQNEAQLEKSRLLSDRFSAERPKGSFSTLEIQRTEQGDSAMYLCASSLGASGYTFGSGTRLTVV.